The subject of this entry is one TCR beta chain. Sequence at one end of the junction differs from germline and may be a read error. Sample-barcoded 5' priming and a J-beta primer mix drove a second PCR of roughly 6 to 12 cycles. TCRdb passed the 5' RACE reads through MiXCR, listing each CDR3 protein once. The profile shows more than 800,000 distinct CDR3 sequences, around 28% of them singletons. This sample is part of a study of blood T cells in healthy people across ages. Background on the study: Every two T cells gave about one barcoded beta molecule via template switching.

Per germline, CDR1 MDHEN and CDR2 SYDVKM. This CDR3 is built from 13 residues. This receptor was obtained from a woman at least 80 years old in good health. V is TRBV28 and J is TRBJ1-2; D not certain. The specimen was blood. The CDR3 loop reads CASSLRQPLGSTF. CDR3 DNA: TGTGCCAGCAGTTTACGCCAGCCTCTCGGCTCCACCTTC.